Listed here are 20 T cell receptor beta chains from one sample, sequenced in a study of T-cell memory formation after mild COVID-19. A single record per CDR3 protein comes from TCRdb applying MiXCR to the 5' RACE reads. The repertoire has fewer than 350,000 distinct CDR3 sequences, 7.5% to 9.5% of them found once; the top ten carry 22%. Source material: PBMCs or a T cell subset sorted from them (not recorded which). The source of these receptors is a man younger than 35 who had mild COVID-19 (a few samples of this study predate the infection). Cell type and time point are not known.

This clonotype was counted only a few times. The chain combines TRBV13 with TRBJ2-5, with D possibly matching TRBD1 (5 bases). The CDR3 is 14 amino acids. Trimming removed 8 bases from V and 0 bases from J, with 13 bases in between. The germline CDR1 and CDR2 sequences are PRHDT and FYEKMQ (reference sequence). The CDR3 reads CASSQGSYQETQYF. As DNA, the CDR3 is TGTGCCAGCTCTCAGGGTTCGTACCAAGAGACCCAGTACTTC.

The chain recombines TRBV27 with TRBJ1-5; D may be TRBD1 (5 bases). The V gene lost 1 base and the J gene lost 1 base, with 14 bases spanning the gap. The CDR3 has 17 residues. Germline CDR1 reads MNHEY; CDR2 reads SMNVEV (reference sequence). This CDR3 reads CASSLLSGGTSNQPQHF. CDR3 nucleotides: TGTGCCAGCAGTTTATTGAGTGGGGGAACAAGCAATCAGCCCCAGCATTTT.

In this sample, this clonotype turned up a few times. CDR3 protein: CASSLVAGSSYEQYF. CDR3 DNA: TGCGCCAGCAGCTTGGTCGCGGGGAGCTCCTACGAGCAGTACTTC. This chain uses TRBV5-1 with TRBJ2-7; possibly TRBD2 for D (6 bases). The CDR3 length is 15 residues. CDR1 and CDR2 (germline): SGHRS, YFSETQ. Trimming removed 0 bases from V and 0 bases from J, with 10 bases in between. The variable domain in full, with the rest retrieved from reference TRBV5-1 and TRBJ2-7, is KAGVTQTPRYLIKTRGQQVTLSCSPISGHRSVSWYQQTPGQGLQFLFEYFSETQRNKGNFPGRFSGRQFSNSRSEMNVSTLELGDSALYLCASSLVAGSSYEQYFGPGTRLTVT.

This chain connects TRBV30 to TRBJ2-2, with 7 bases matching TRBD1. Looked up from germline, CDR1 is GTSNPN and CDR2 is SVGIG (reference sequence). Unmatched junction bases numbered 8, after V lost 4 bases and J lost 3 bases. This CDR3 spans 15 amino acids. The CDR3 region has the DNA TGTGCCTGGAAAAAGACAGGGACCCACACCGGGGAGCTGTTTTTT. It translates to CAWKKTGTHTGELFF.

This clonotype was found many times. V is TRBV6-2 or TRBV6-3 and J is TRBJ2-1; D is ambiguous. V lost 2 bases and J 4 bases, leaving 12 bases between the germline ends. The CDR3 has 15 residues. Germline V CDR1 and CDR2: MNHEY, SVGEGT. CDR3 sequence: CASSYRASDYNEQFF. Written as DNA, the CDR3 is TGTGCCAGCAGTTACCGGGCCTCCGATTACAATGAGCAGTTCTTC.

This clonotype was observed a handful of times. Written as DNA, the CDR3 is TGCGCCAGCAGCTCAGGACAGTCCCCAGCGAATTCACCCCTCCACTTT. Translation: CASSSGQSPANSPLHF. V and J are TRBV5-1 and TRBJ1-6, with D maybe TRBD1 (6 bases). V was trimmed by 3 bases and J by 7 bases, leaving 17 bases between them. The CDR3 totals 16 residues. Per germline, CDR1 SGHRS and CDR2 YFSETQ.

This clonotype was found a few times. DNA for the CDR3: TGTGCCAGCAGTTACTCAGGGGTAGCAGGGGGGGGAGAGACCCAGTACTTC. Amino acid sequence: CASSYSGVAGGGETQYF. V usage is TRBV6-5 and J usage is TRBJ2-5; D tentatively fits TRBD1 or TRBD2 (7 bases each). The CDR3 has 17 residues. V was cut by 0 bases and J by 4 bases, with 18 bases left in between. Germline assignment: CDR1 MNHEY and CDR2 SVGAGI.

The chain recombines TRBV6-5 with TRBJ2-2; tentatively, D is TRBD2 (8 bases). Trimming removed 6 bases from V and 1 base from J, with 21 bases in between. This CDR3 is built from 18 residues. Germline CDR1 is MNHEY and CDR2 is SVGAGI. The CDR3 protein is CASRTTRGGQWNTGELFF. The DNA of the CDR3 is TGTGCCAGCAGGACTACTCGGGGGGGACAGTGGAACACCGGGGAGCTGTTTTTT.

This clonotype was seen ten or more times. The J gene is TRBJ2-3, the V gene TRBV3-1; D ambiguous. CDR1 is LGHDT and CDR2 is YNNKEL in the germline V gene (reference sequence). The V gene lost 0 bases and the J gene lost 3 bases, with 4 bases spanning the gap. The CDR3 runs 13 residues. In DNA form, the CDR3 reads TGTGCCAGCAGCCAAGATTTTACAGATACGCAGTATTTT. Amino acids: CASSQDFTDTQYF.

A remark on this clonotype: The junction departs from germline at one end; a sequencing error may be responsible. V is TRBV10-3 and J is TRBJ2-4, with 7 positions matching TRBD1. This CDR3 region has 13 residues. Per the germline V gene, CDR1 is ENHRY and CDR2 is SYGVKD. CDR3 sequence: CAVSDGTARVQYF. The CDR3 region has the DNA TGTGCCGTCAGTGACGGGACAGCTAGAGTTCAGTACTTC.

On this clonotype itself: This may be a read error, as it is one base from a much larger clone. CDR3 protein: CASSLRGGRSDTQYF. The CDR3 DNA follows: TGTGCCAGCAGTTTACGGGGGGGCAGATCAGATACGCAGTATTTT. This chain connects TRBV6-5 to TRBJ2-3; 8 nucleotides match TRBD2. The CDR3 totals 15 residues. Losses at the gene ends were 4 bases for V and 4 bases for J; bases not matched to a gene: 7. The germline CDR1 and CDR2 sequences are MNHEY and SVGAGI.

In this sample, this clonotype turned up a few times. This sequence joins TRBV4-3 and TRBJ2-3; TRBD2 aligns across 8 bases. The germline gives CDR1 LGHNA, CDR2 YSLEER. The CDR3 sequence is 15 residues long. V lost 4 bases to trimming and J lost 9 bases; unmatched junction nucleotides: 12. The CDR3, as DNA: TGCGCCAGCAGCCCGCTAGCGGGCCGCCCCCAAACGCAGTATTTT. As protein: CASSPLAGRPQTQYF.

This clonotype appeared many times. The chain joins TRBV7-6 to TRBJ2-6; 7 bases fit TRBD1. The CDR3 runs 18 residues. Germline V gene lookup returns CDR1 SGHVS and CDR2 FNYEAQ. The V gene end was trimmed by 5 bases and the J gene end by 4 bases; junction bases not matched to a gene: 14. The CDR3 DNA sequence: TGTGCCAGCAGCGTTGGGTTCCAGGGGGATCCCGGGGCCAACGTCCTGACTTTC. Protein sequence: CASSVGFQGDPGANVLTF. The full variable domain, completed using reference TRBV7-6 and TRBJ2-6, is GAGVSQSPRYKVTKRGQDVALRCDPISGHVSLYWYRQALGQGPEFLTYFNYEAQQDKSGLPNDRFSAERPEGSISTLTIQRTEQRDSAMYRCASSVGFQGDPGANVLTFGAGSRLTVL.

The chain links TRBV30 to TRBJ2-3; weak D call: TRBD1 (5 bases). The germline V and J ends were trimmed by 0 bases and 3 bases, with 7 bases remaining between them. The germline gives CDR1 GTSNPN, CDR2 SVGIG (reference sequence). This CDR3 spans 13 amino acids. In DNA, the CDR3 is TGTGCCTGGAGTGTAAAGGGGACAGATACGCAGTATTTT. Protein product: CAWSVKGTDTQYF. Full variable domain (missing parts from reference TRBV30 and TRBJ2-3): SQTIHQWPATLVQPVGSPLSLECTVEGTSNPNLYWYRQAAGRGLQLLFYSVGIGQISSEVPQNLSASRPQDRQFILSSKKLLLSDSGFYLCAWSVKGTDTQYFGPGTRLTVL.

At least ten counts were recorded for this clonotype. The genes are TRBV5-1 and TRBJ2-3, with D uncertain. CDR3 size: 15 residues. V gave up 0 bases and J gave up 0 bases, with 8 bases separating them. Germline V gene sequence: CDR1 SGHRS, CDR2 YFSETQ. CDR3 in DNA: TGCGCCAGCAGCTTGGTGTCGGGTAGCACAGATACGCAGTATTTT. This translates into CASSLVSGSTDTQYF.

This clonotype appeared a few times. V and J are TRBV12-3 or TRBV12-4 and TRBJ1-1; unclear D gene. This CDR3 has 14 amino acids. Trimming cost V 1 base and J 4 bases, with 10 bases left between them. This CDR3 reads CASSLGSQSTEAFF. The DNA for the CDR3 is TGTGCCAGCAGTTTAGGGAGTCAGAGCACTGAAGCTTTCTTT.

The sample holds many counts of this clonotype. This chain joins TRBV11-2 and TRBJ2-3; D gene unclear. In germline, CDR1 is SGHAT, CDR2 FQNNGV. The CDR3 has 13 residues. The V end lost 5 bases, the J end lost 8 bases, and 14 bases lay between the germline ends. CDR3 coding DNA: TGTGCCAGCAGCCCCCGAGGATTTGGTACGCAGTATTTT. Protein product: CASSPRGFGTQYF.

The chain links TRBV7-8 to TRBJ2-2; D gene ambiguous. Trimming removed 4 bases at V and 6 bases at J, with 12 bases between. CDR3 length: 14 amino acids. Germline V lookup: CDR1 SGHVS, CDR2 FQNEAQ. CDR3 loop: CASSSIVLAGELFF. The CDR3 DNA reads TGTGCCAGCAGCTCAATAGTTCTGGCCGGGGAGCTGTTTTTT.

This chain connects TRBV5-8 to TRBJ2-2, with D perhaps TRBD2 (6 bases). Germline V CDR1 and CDR2: SGHTS, YDEGEE. The CDR3 has 13 amino acids. The V end was cut by 8 bases, the J end by 2 bases, with 10 bases between. The chain's CDR3 is CARDYRNTGELFF. CDR3 sequence (DNA): TGTGCCAGGGACTACCGCAACACCGGGGAGCTGTTTTTT. Drawing the rest from reference TRBV5-8 and TRBJ2-2, the complete variable domain is EAGVTQSPTHLIKTRGQQATLRCSPISGHTSVYWYQQALGLGLQFLLWYDEGEERNRGNFPPRFSGRQFPNYSSELNVNALELEDSALYLCARDYRNTGELFFGEGSRLTVL.

The V call is TRBV18, the J call TRBJ1-1; weak D call: TRBD1 (5 bases). The length of the CDR3 is 14 residues. In germline, CDR1 is KGHSH, CDR2 LQKENI. Trimming cost V 3 bases and J 1 base, with 9 bases left between them. The CDR3 spells CASSPGAPNTEAFF. CDR3 nucleotide sequence: TGTGCCAGCTCACCTGGGGCCCCGAACACTGAAGCTTTCTTT.